The entry that follows covers one T cell receptor (beta chain) sequence. Trimming removed 2 bases from V and 9 bases from J, with 11 bases in between. The germline CDR1 and CDR2 sequences are SGHTA and FQGNSA. The CDR3 contains 13 residues. The data stem from a study of blood T cell repertoires in COVID-19. Study summary: Samples of COVID-19 (acute and convalescent) were obtained from the United States, Italy and Spain. PBMCs, B-cell-depleted T cells, or T cells were the source of the cDNA or gDNA that made up the material.

Authors' analysis steps: It was from reference gene primer amplification that nucleated cell counts were estimated. Profiled with immunoSEQ multiplex PCR; TCRdb holds only in-frame clones, not every one. That table gives V, J and clone size, and the DNA gave D and trimming. The data show roughly 150,000 clones, around 89% seen once. The clonotype originates from a woman aged 40 to 50 with acute or convalescent COVID-19. The sample was peripheral blood. V usage is TRBV7-2 and J usage is TRBJ2-1, with D possibly being TRBD1 (5 bases). The CDR3, as DNA: TGTGCCAGCAGCTTATGGGGCTGGAGTGAGCAGTTCTTC. It translates to CASSLWGWSEQFF.